This T cell receptor (beta chain) was profiled in a study of shared clonotypes between healthy human individuals. Study-wide results and caveats: Four donors shared approximately 5% of their naive CD4 clonotypes. Non-shared clonotypes had lower generation probabilities than clonotypes shared by all four sorted-subset donors.

CD8 cells classed as naive were CD45RO-negative and positively selected for CCR7, excluding terminally differentiated effector memory CD45RA+ cells. V shed 5 bases and J 5 bases; nucleotides not matched to a gene: 5. The CDR3 covers 14 residues. In germline, CDR1 is SEHNR, CDR2 FQNEAQ (reference sequence). Note on this clone: Its specificity is not known.

Data came from immunoSEQ multiplex PCR; TCRdb stores just in-frame clones and leaves some out. This table has about 820,000 clones, more than 85% appearing once. This chain links TRBV7-9 with TRBJ2-1; 8 bases are shared with TRBD2. Sequencing was carried out using naive CD8+ T cells sorted from blood. The TCR comes from a man aged 25-45 years in good health. CDR3 DNA sequence: TGTGCCAGCAGCCCCCCGGGGGGGAACAATGAGCAGTTCTTC. This translates into CASSPPGGNNEQFF. Using reference TRBV7-9 and TRBJ2-1 for the parts outside the CDR3, the full variable domain is DTGVSQNPRHKITKRGQNVTFRCDPISEHNRLYWYRQTLGQGPEFLTYFQNEAQLEKSRLLSDRFSAERPKGSFSTLEIQRTEQGDSAMYLCASSPPGGNNEQFFGPGTRLTVL.